Many counts were recorded for the clone carrying this T cell receptor beta chain. Amplified regions were TCR beta CDR3 sequences from RNA transcripts. The HTBI primer set served for first-round RT-PCR of the TCR CDR3. TCRdb processed the multiplex PCR reads anew with MiXCR; each CDR3 protein has one entry. Found here are roughly 180,000 distinct CDR3 sequences, roughly 9.4% of them singletons; the top ten hold approximately 20%. The CDR3 has 19 residues. In germline, CDR1 is MNHNS, CDR2 SASEGT. Trimming at V came to 0 bases and at J to 7 bases, leaving 18 bases not matched to a gene. This sample was included in a study of T cells in Graves' hyperthyroidism and ophthalmopathy. Patients having uncontrolled infection, another autoimmune disease, pregnancy or lactation were not included. The diagnostic basis comprised clinical symptoms, serum thyroxine and TRAb, thyroid ultrasound and orbital computed tomography. Blood from later-ophthalmopathy patients was taken at first hyperthyroidism diagnosis.

The sample consisted of blood. This chain links TRBV6-1 with TRBJ2-3, with 8 bases that match TRBD2. The clonotype was recovered from a woman aged 18 to 35 with Graves' hyperthyroidism that later progressed to Graves' ophthalmopathy. The CDR3 nucleotides are TGTGCCAGCAGTGAAGCGCCTTTTGCAACTAGCGGCAAAGCAAATACGCAGTATTTT. Protein sequence: CASSEAPFATSGKANTQYF.